Listed below are T cell receptor beta chains from one sample, sequenced in a study of long-term antiretroviral therapy in people with HIV. TCRdb's copy holds only in-frame clones and misses some; the assay was immunoSEQ multiplex PCR. The table has 30,000 to 40,000 clones, around four fifths seen once. The sequencing here drew on unsorted PBMCs, taken 1 year after starting antiretroviral therapy. The origin of the receptors is a man aged 18 to 30 with HIV. Each CDR3 is given with its conserved first and last residue.

V gene	J gene	CDR3 protein
TRBV27	TRBJ1-1	CASTTGFAGTEAFF
TRBV27	TRBJ2-7	CASSIGTGSYEQYF
TRBV7-8	TRBJ2-1	CASSSQESSYNEQFF
TRBV4-3	TRBJ2-1	CASSQVASGRAGSYNEQFF
TRBV19	TRBJ1-4	CASSPDRPNEKLFF
TRBV7-9	TRBJ1-4	CASSPDRGNEKLFF
TRBV5-6	TRBJ1-1	CASSVGTEEAFF
TRBV9	TRBJ2-1	CASSVGYMWGSSYNEQFF
TRBV27	TRBJ1-3	CASSKRPPGPKMSSGNTIYF
TRBV27	TRBJ2-7	CASSFLDREDEQYF
TRBV19	TRBJ1-1	CASSMGQGARTEAFF
TRBV6-1	TRBJ2-3	CASSDQGPTDTQYF
TRBV15	TRBJ2-7	CATLRSANDYEQYF
TRBV4-1	TRBJ2-7	CASSQDTGGWYEQYF
TRBV7-8	TRBJ1-1	CASSPVGRVENTEAFF
TRBV4-1	TRBJ1-4	CASSQQFLNEKLFF
TRBV19	TRBJ1-2	CASTTSGGYTF
TRBV5-6	TRBJ1-2	CASSLGTGSRGYTF
TRBV7-2	TRBJ2-1	CASSLSWTGHNEQFF
TRBV6-5	TRBJ1-4	CASSYQGGYEKLFF
TRBV5-8	TRBJ2-7	CASSPTTDSFTYEQYF
TRBV29-1	TRBJ2-2	CSIFGVTGELFF
TRBV11-2	TRBJ2-2	CASSPLNGELFF
TRBV7-6	TRBJ2-7	CASSFGDGQSYEQYF
TRBV9	TRBJ2-4	CASSDSGGVGIQYF
TRBV5-8	TRBJ2-1	CASSALLTRNEQFF
TRBV9	TRBJ1-1	CASSVVGTGGTEAFF
TRBV18	TRBJ1-1	CASSPLSQQGLNTEAFF
TRBV28	TRBJ2-7	CASSLSGSSRYEQYF
TRBV5-1	TRBJ1-1	CASSLEGGTTEAFF
TRBV15	TRBJ1-5	CATSRVKGTANQPQHF
TRBV9	TRBJ1-2	CASSVASTSTRRQVRGYTF
TRBV5-6	TRBJ2-7	CASSLGQGSSYEQYF
TRBV7-6	TRBJ2-3	CASSLDPPSGRASTRQYF
TRBV7-9	TRBJ2-7	CASSLVTSGGNYEQYF
TRBV9	TRBJ2-5	CASSVAGGGETQYF
TRBV7-8	TRBJ1-1	CASSLARGFAEAFF
TRBV4-1	TRBJ2-7	CASNRGADSSYEQYF
TRBV18	TRBJ1-1	CASSLTVVRERTEAFF
TRBV7-8	TRBJ2-6	CASSLAGGLSGANVLTF
TRBV4-1	TRBJ1-5	CASSHASGGQPQHF
TRBV4-3	TRBJ2-1	CASSQSQGIDNEQFF
TRBV10-3	TRBJ2-7	CAISENSLYEQYF
TRBV2	TRBJ1-2	CASSPSGTGGEGYTF
TRBV11-3	TRBJ2-1	CASSPRLAGDNEQFF
TRBV7-2	TRBJ2-1	CASSLSSETYNEQFF
TRBV19	TRBJ2-7	CASSPGTRISGEQYF
TRBV7-2	TRBJ2-7	CASSSAPWREDYEQYF